The entry below gives a single TCR beta chain sequence along with its context. The data derive from a study of blood T cell repertoires in COVID-19. Study background: The analysed material was cDNA or gDNA that came from T cells, B-cell-depleted T cells, or PBMCs.

The protocol was immunoSEQ multiplex PCR, while the TCRdb copy is restricted to in-frame clones and leaves out a portion. Here the sample spans roughly 190,000 clones, around 82% being singletons. From germline, CDR1 is MGHDK and CDR2 SYGVNS. The CDR3 has 17 amino acids. J was trimmed by 6 bases and V by 5 bases; bases with no gene match: 15. The rearrangement links TRBV25-1 to TRBJ1-4; 7 nucleotides align to TRBD1. This TCR was recovered from an older woman with acute COVID-19. What was sequenced was PBMCs or T cells enriched from blood (not recorded which). The CDR3 loop reads CASSLPRTGYHYEKLFF. CDR3 in DNA: TGTGCCAGCAGTCTTCCCAGGACAGGCTACCACTATGAAAAACTGTTTTTT.